A selection of T cell receptor beta chains follows, all from one sample in a study of blood T cell repertoires in COVID-19. Assay used: immunoSEQ multiplex PCR; TCRdb lists only in-frame clones, some missing. The profile shows approximately 290,000 clones, about 85% of them singletons. Material: peripheral blood. Source of these receptors: a man younger than 30 with active or convalescent COVID-19. Each CDR3 is given with its conserved first and last residue.

>TRBV6-5
CASSGAQVYNEQFF
>TRBV18
CASSSTGTNEKLFF
>TRBV10-1
CASSAGTGAGTDTQYF
>TRBV4-3
CASSQLAGDHTGELFF
>TRBV19
CASSIPGLAGLMGEQFF
>TRBV7-8
CASSLETGGGTNEKLFF
>TRBV6-2/TRBV6-3
CASSYVGANYGYTF
>TRBV11-2
CASSYGTSSGDTQYF
>TRBV2
CASSETGTSGIYRDEQFF
>TRBV7-2
CASSLARMQFF
>TRBV19
CASSNLLAGGPGAYNEQFF
>TRBV7-2
CASSPPGPNEKLFF
>TRBV18
CASSPLIPGQGHGNTIYF
>TRBV27
CASANAGRATYEQYF
>TRBV7-9
CASSFRTSASTDTQYF
>TRBV7-6
CASSRLGGSVPYEQYF
>TRBV2
CADRLSPGLNTEAFF
>TRBV20-1
CSVSGETQYF
>TRBV20-1
CSARIGYEQYF
>TRBV6-2/TRBV6-3
CASSYPRDRGRLHYPRGEQYF
>TRBV28
CASRNTGSGNTIYF
>TRBV19
CASTPELGGTGELFF
>TRBV5-1
CASSSEGGFYGYTF
>TRBV29-1
CSLLRADTQYF
>TRBV18
CASATPGSWHEQFF
>TRBV5-1
CASSPGAGFYNSPLHF
>TRBV6-5
CASSLQGASGNTIYF
>TRBV5-1
CASSRWGGAGNSPLHF
>TRBV2
CASSEDRVVTDTQYF
>TRBV6-5
CASMTRDNQETQYF
>TRBV7-9
CASSLRTAYEQYF
>TRBV9
CASSPTGGSYTGELFF
>TRBV28
CASSSREGQYF